These 8 T cell receptor beta chains were all obtained from the same sample, sequenced in a study of Graves' ophthalmopathy and Graves' hyperthyroidism. The authors amplified TCR beta CDR3 regions from RNA transcripts. HTBI-primed first-round RT-PCR preceded second-round multiplex PCR. TCRdb re-called the multiplex PCR reads through MiXCR, storing one row per CDR3 protein. The profile shows approximately 1.2 million distinct CDR3 sequences, roughly 35% of them singletons. The material sequenced was peripheral blood or thyroid tissue (not recorded which). The receptors derive from an adult man with Graves' hyperthyroidism.

This chain connects TRBV20-1 to TRBJ1-5, with D unresolved. Looked up from germline, CDR1 is DFQATT and CDR2 is SNEGSKA (reference sequence). The CDR3 extends over 13 amino acids. The germline V and J ends were trimmed by 0 bases and 9 bases, with 12 bases remaining between them. CDR3 coding DNA: TGCAGTGCTAGAGATGCAGGTACTACGCCCCAGCATTTT. It encodes CSARDAGTTPQHF.

In this sample, this clonotype turned up many times. CDR3: CAIGGDLGNQPQHF. The CDR3 DNA is TGTGCCATCGGGGGGGATTTAGGCAATCAGCCCCAGCATTTT. This chain uses TRBV10-3 with TRBJ1-5, with a weak D call TRBD1 (5 bases). The CDR3 spans 14 residues. Germline V gives CDR1 ENHRY, CDR2 SYGVKD. V shed 8 bases and J shed 2 bases, with 13 bases lying between them.

The V call is TRBV6-6, the J call TRBJ1-6; TRBD1 agrees at 10 bases. The junction had 8 bases not matched to a gene; V was cut back by 10 bases and J by 11 bases. Germline CDR1 reads MNHNY; CDR2 reads SVGAGI (reference sequence). CDR3 size: 13 residues. CDR3 residues: CAIREGQGTPLHF. The CDR3 DNA follows: TGTGCCATCAGGGAGGGACAGGGGACACCCCTCCACTTT.

CDR3 in amino acids: CSVEDHPGLAGETQYF. In DNA, the CDR3 is TGCAGCGTTGAAGATCATCCGGGACTAGCGGGAGAGACCCAGTACTTC. The V and J genes are TRBV29-1 and TRBJ2-5; 12 bases agree with TRBD2. Germline trimming cut 0 bases from V and 4 bases from J; bases unmatched to any gene: 6. Germline V gives CDR1 SQVTM, CDR2 ANQGSEA. The CDR3 totals 16 residues.

To note about this clonotype: This may be a read error, as it is one base from a much larger clone. The gene calls are TRBV6-5 and TRBJ2-5, with D perhaps TRBD1 (6 bases). Germline CDR1 and CDR2: MNHEY and SVGAGI. The CDR3 runs 12 residues. The CDR3 is CARSRDTETQYF. The CDR3 bases are TGTGCCCGCAGTAGGGACACGGAGACCCAGTACTTC.

This clonotype was picked up a small number of times. J is TRBJ2-5 and V is TRBV5-1, with D possibly matching TRBD1 (6 bases). The CDR3 totals 14 residues. Per the germline V gene, CDR1 is SGHRS and CDR2 is YFSETQ. V gave up 6 bases and J gave up 2 bases, with 14 bases separating them. The DNA of the CDR3 is TGCGCCAGCAATTACAGGGATGAGCAAGAGACCCAGTACTTC. Translation gives CASNYRDEQETQYF.

V usage is TRBV11-2 and J usage is TRBJ1-1; D uncertain. Germline CDR1 SGHAT, CDR2 FQNNGV. CDR3 size: 16 residues. The ends were cut back, 2 bases at V and 1 base at J, with 14 bases in the middle. The CDR3 protein is CASSLWAVATNTEAFF. Here the CDR3 DNA reads TGTGCCAGCAGCTTATGGGCGGTAGCCACGAACACTGAAGCTTTCTTT.

The V gene is TRBV12-3 or TRBV12-4, the J gene TRBJ1-1; D is unresolved. The V gene lost 6 bases and the J gene lost 10 bases, with 12 bases spanning the gap. This CDR3 has 11 amino acids. The CDR3: CASSQRAGAFF. The CDR3 DNA sequence: TGTGCCAGCAGCCAGAGAGCGGGAGCTTTCTTT.